Listed below are T cell receptor beta chains from one sample, sequenced in a study of cytomegalovirus exposure and HLA in healthy donors. Profiled with immunoSEQ multiplex PCR; TCRdb holds only in-frame clones, not every one. Here the sample spans 180,000 or so clones, 80% to 90% being singletons. Sequencing was done on a sample of PBMCs. The receptors derive from a woman aged 18 to 35 in good health and CMV-seronegative. CDR3s include the opening cysteine and the closing phenylalanine or tryptophan. The D gene is left open where the match is weak. For some rows the clone size is stated as once, few or many, or as a class when expanded; others skip it.

J gene,CDR3 length,V gene,clone size,D gene,CDR3 DNA,CDR3 protein
TRBJ2-3,14,TRBV6-5,few,TRBD2,TGTGCCAGCTCTGCTGGGGGGGAGTCAGATACGCAGTATTTT,CASSAGGESDTQYF
TRBJ1-4,15,TRBV7-9,.,TRBD1,TGTGCCAGCAGCTTAGGGACAGGACATAATGAAAAACTGTTTTTT,CASSLGTGHNEKLFF
TRBJ1-2,12,TRBV19,.,.,TGTGCCACCCACGGGGGGGTCTATGGCTACACCTTC,CATHGGVYGYTF
TRBJ1-4,15,TRBV7-9,once,.,TGTGCCAGCAGTATAGAGGACAATCTTAATGAAAAACTGTTTTTT,CASSIEDNLNEKLFF
TRBJ1-4,15,TRBV2,.,.,TGTGCCAGCAGGCTACTCACAGGGACTAATGAAAAACTGTTTTTT,CASRLLTGTNEKLFF
TRBJ2-7,16,TRBV25-1,.,TRBD1,TGTGCCAGCAGCCCGCAGGGACAGGGGCGAAACTACGAGCAGTACTTC,CASSPQGQGRNYEQYF
TRBJ2-4,16,TRBV5-6,.,TRBD1,TGTGCCAGCAGCGGCGGGACAGGGGAGATTAAAAACATTCAGTACTTC,CASSGGTGEIKNIQYF
TRBJ2-5,14,TRBV15,.,.,TGTGCCACCAGCAGAGAGCAGGGTCGGGAGACCCAGTACTTC,CATSREQGRETQYF
TRBJ2-3,16,TRBV5-8,.,TRBD2,TGTGCCAGCAGCTTGAGGGGACTAGGGGGGGCAGATACGCAGTATTTT,CASSLRGLGGADTQYF
TRBJ2-3,15,TRBV7-2,few,TRBD2,TGTGCCAGCAGCAGGAGCGGGAGGAGCACAGATACGCAGTATTTT,CASSRSGRSTDTQYF
TRBJ1-2,14,TRBV19,.,TRBD1,TGTGCCAGTAATCGGGACAGGATTAACTATGGCTACACCTTC,CASNRDRINYGYTF
TRBJ2-7,18,TRBV28,.,TRBD1,TGTGCCAGCAGTCTCCGGGACAGGGGCCAGCGATACGCCTACGAGCAGTACTTC,CASSLRDRGQRYAYEQYF
TRBJ1-4,13,TRBV5-1,.,TRBD1,TGCGCCAGCAGCGGGGACAGGCCGGAAAAACTGTTTTTT,CASSGDRPEKLFF
TRBJ1-4,14,TRBV14,.,.,TGTGCCAGCAAGCCTACAGGGCATAATGAAAAACTGTTTTTT,CASKPTGHNEKLFF
TRBJ1-4,14,TRBV28,.,.,TGTGCCAGCAGTACAGACGGGAGGAATGAAAAACTGTTTTTT,CASSTDGRNEKLFF
TRBJ2-3,15,TRBV28,.,TRBD2,TGTGCCAGCAGTTTCGCTAGCGGGAGCACAGATACGCAGTATTTT,CASSFASGSTDTQYF
TRBJ1-5,17,TRBV18,.,TRBD1,TGTGCCAGCTCACCAAAGGCGACAGTACAGGGGGGTCAGCCCCAGCATTTT,CASSPKATVQGGQPQHF
TRBJ2-1,14,TRBV5-5,.,.,TGTGCCAGCGGGACACAGGTACTCTACAATGAGCAGTTCTTC,CASGTQVLYNEQFF
TRBJ2-1,13,TRBV2,.,.,TGTGCCAGCACACTGGGACTGTACAATGAGCAGTTCTTC,CASTLGLYNEQFF
TRBJ2-7,18,TRBV7-3,.,TRBD1,TGTGCCAGCAGATTTAATCCGATCCGGGACAGGGAGTCCTACGAGCAGTACTTC,CASRFNPIRDRESYEQYF
TRBJ2-3,15,TRBV5-1,.,.,TGCGCCAGCAGCTTGGTTCAGGGGCTTAGGGATACGCAGTATTTT,CASSLVQGLRDTQYF
TRBJ1-3,14,TRBV15,few,.,TGTGCCACCAGCAGAGATAACAGGGCAAACACCATATATTTT,CATSRDNRANTIYF
TRBJ2-5,15,TRBV5-4,.,.,TGTGCCAGCAGCTTGAACGGGGGAGGAGTTGAGACCCAGTACTTC,CASSLNGGGVETQYF
TRBJ1-2,14,TRBV5-4,.,.,TGTGCCAGCAGCGCGGACAACACTAACTATGGCTACACCTTC,CASSADNTNYGYTF
TRBJ1-5,14,TRBV6-1,.,.,TGTGCCAGCAGTGAACAGGGCGTTGGTCAGCCCCAGCATTTT,CASSEQGVGQPQHF
TRBJ2-1,14,TRBV28,.,TRBD2,TGTGCCAGCAGTCTAGCGGGAGTACAAAGAGAGCAGTTCTTC,CASSLAGVQREQFF
TRBJ2-7,11,TRBV28,.,.,TGTGCCAGCAGTAGCTACTACGAGCAGTACTTC,CASSSYYEQYF
TRBJ2-5,20,TRBV2,.,TRBD2,TGTGCCAGCAGTGAACCAGTAAAATCTCCTGGAACTAGCGCGGGAGAGACCCAGTACTTC,CASSEPVKSPGTSAGETQYF
TRBJ2-7,14,TRBV28,once,.,TGTGCCAGCAGTTCCCCAGGTGAAGCCTACGAGCAGTACTTC,CASSSPGEAYEQYF